The present TCR beta chain was sequenced within a study of T-cell reconstitution after alpha-beta-depleted transplantation in children (dated by TCRdb to about 2016). Background on the whole study: Using TCR repertoire profiling, the study followed T-cell immune reconstitution in a quantitative way in children after TCRalphabeta/CD19-depleted allogeneic hematopoietic cell transplantation.

Findings and caveats that apply to the study as a whole: Over the following months the frequencies of hyperexpanded clones went down, and after one year T-cell counts and TCRbeta diversity were mostly credited to newly produced T cells. In some patients, high TCRbeta diversity at day 60 was attributed to recipient T cells and intrathymic progenitors that had survived conditioning. The apparently early recovery of alphabetaT-cell counts about two months after transplant reportedly depended on only several hundred rapidly expanded clones that came from non-depleted graft cells.

V lost 0 bases and J lost 4 bases, and the count of bases not matched to a germline gene is 14. The germline V gene specifies LGHNA as CDR1 and YSLEER as CDR2. The CDR3 goes from the cysteine to the phenylalanine over 19 residues. Here the CDR3 DNA is all that survives: 57 bases in frame from base 1. In its sample, this clonotype was seen a few times. Its antigen is not yet known. Per-base quality was not reported, and no clone a single base away is much larger than it. Library preparation employed PCR. The instrument given in TCRdb is Illumina HiSeq 2500. TCR libraries were prepared with molecular barcoding, using unique molecular identifiers to normalize TCRbeta repertoire quantification. TCRdb itself trimmed the public reads at Q25 with fastp, ran MiXCR and retained productive beta chains. Rows with one shared CDR3 protein collapse into an entry with the most common genes and DNA. Counted in this sample were more than 400,000 distinct CDR3 sequences; 9.5% to 12% of them appeared once. 12% to 15% of the sample comes from the top ten.

Taken with the paper, the label for treatment or condition translates to: allogeneic hematopoietic cell transplantation with graft depleted of TCRalphabeta T cells and CD19 B cells. Transplant recipients were children who received TCRalphabeta/CD19-depleted allogeneic hematopoietic cell grafts. The TCR comes from a female patient between 2 and 15 years old who had a stem cell transplant for aplastic anemia, so the T cells may come from the graft donor. The source material was PBMCs, mostly from graft donor cells, sampled 180 days after TCRalphabeta/CD19-depleted stem cell transplant. The V and J genes are TRBV4-3 and TRBJ2-1; TRBD2 lines up with 8 middle nucleotides. The nucleotides are TGCGCCAGCAGCCAAGATCCCTCGGCTAGCGGGCGGGGGTACAATGAGCAGTTCTTC. Its product reads: CASSQDPSASGRGYNEQFF.